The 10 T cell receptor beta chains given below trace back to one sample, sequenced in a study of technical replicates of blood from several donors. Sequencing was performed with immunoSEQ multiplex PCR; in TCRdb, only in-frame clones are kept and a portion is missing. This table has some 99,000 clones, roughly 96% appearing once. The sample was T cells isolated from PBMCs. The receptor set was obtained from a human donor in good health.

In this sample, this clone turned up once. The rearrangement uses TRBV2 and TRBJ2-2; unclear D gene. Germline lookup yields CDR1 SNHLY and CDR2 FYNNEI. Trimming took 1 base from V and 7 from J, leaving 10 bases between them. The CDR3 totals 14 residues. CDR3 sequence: CASSEDLPGGELFF. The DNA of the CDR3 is TGTGCCAGCAGTGAAGACCTTCCGGGCGGGGAGCTGTTTTTT.

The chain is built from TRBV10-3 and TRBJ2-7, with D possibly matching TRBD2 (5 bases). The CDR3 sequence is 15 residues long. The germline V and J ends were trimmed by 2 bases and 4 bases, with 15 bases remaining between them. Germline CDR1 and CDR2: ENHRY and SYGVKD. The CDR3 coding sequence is TGTGCCATCAGTGAGGGGTCCGGGGAAGGATACGAGCAGTACTTC. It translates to CAISEGSGEGYEQYF.

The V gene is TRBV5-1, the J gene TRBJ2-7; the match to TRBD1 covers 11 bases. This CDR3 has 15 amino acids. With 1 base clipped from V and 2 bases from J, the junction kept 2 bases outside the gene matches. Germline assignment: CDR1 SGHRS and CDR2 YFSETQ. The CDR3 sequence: CASSLWGQGAYEQYF. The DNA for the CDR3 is TGCGCCAGCAGCTTGTGGGGACAGGGGGCCTACGAGCAGTACTTC.

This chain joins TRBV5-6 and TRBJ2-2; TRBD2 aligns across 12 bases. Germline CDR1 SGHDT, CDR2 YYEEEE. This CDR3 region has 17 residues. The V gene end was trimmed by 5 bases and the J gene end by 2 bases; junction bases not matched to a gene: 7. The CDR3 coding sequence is TGTGCCAGCAGTCTGACTAGCGGGGGCCGAAACACCGGGGAGCTGTTTTTT. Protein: CASSLTSGGRNTGELFF.

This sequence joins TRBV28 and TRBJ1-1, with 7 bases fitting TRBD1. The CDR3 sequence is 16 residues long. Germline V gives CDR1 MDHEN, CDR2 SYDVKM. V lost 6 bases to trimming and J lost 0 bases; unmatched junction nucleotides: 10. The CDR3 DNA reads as TGTGCCAGCAGCCAGACGACAGGGTACCTGAACACTGAAGCTTTCTTT. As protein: CASSQTTGYLNTEAFF.

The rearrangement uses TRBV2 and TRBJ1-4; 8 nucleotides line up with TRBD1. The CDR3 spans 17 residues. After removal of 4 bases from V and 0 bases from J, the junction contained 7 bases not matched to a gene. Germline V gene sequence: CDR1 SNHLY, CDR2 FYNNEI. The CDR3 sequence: CASSGTGKRTTNEKLFF. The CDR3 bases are TGTGCCAGCAGTGGGACAGGGAAAAGGACAACTAATGAAAAACTGTTTTTT.

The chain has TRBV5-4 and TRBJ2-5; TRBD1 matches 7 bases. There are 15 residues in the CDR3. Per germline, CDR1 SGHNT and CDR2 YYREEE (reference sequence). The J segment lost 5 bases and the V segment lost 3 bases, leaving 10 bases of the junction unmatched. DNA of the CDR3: TGTGCCAGCAGCTCCCGACAGGGCACGGGGGAGACCCAGTACTTC. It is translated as CASSSRQGTGETQYF.

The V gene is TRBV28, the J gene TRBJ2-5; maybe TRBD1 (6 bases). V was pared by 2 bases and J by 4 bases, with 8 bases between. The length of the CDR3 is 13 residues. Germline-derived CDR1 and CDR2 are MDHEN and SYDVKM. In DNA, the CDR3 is TGTGCCAGCAGTTTAACAGGGCTAGAGACCCAGTACTTC. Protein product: CASSLTGLETQYF.

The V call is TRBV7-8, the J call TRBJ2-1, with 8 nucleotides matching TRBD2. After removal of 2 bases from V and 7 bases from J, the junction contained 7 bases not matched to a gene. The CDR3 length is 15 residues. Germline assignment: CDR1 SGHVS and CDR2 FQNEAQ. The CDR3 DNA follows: TGTGCCAGCAGCTTACGGGAGGGCCTAGGGAATGAGCAGTTCTTC. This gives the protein CASSLREGLGNEQFF.

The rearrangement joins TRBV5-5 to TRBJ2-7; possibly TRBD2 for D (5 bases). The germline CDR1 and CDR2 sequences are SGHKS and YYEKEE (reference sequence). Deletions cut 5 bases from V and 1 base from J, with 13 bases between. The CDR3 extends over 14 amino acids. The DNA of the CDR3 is TGTGCCAGCAGTCCCTTCGGGGTTTCCTACGAGCAGTACTTC. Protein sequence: CASSPFGVSYEQYF.